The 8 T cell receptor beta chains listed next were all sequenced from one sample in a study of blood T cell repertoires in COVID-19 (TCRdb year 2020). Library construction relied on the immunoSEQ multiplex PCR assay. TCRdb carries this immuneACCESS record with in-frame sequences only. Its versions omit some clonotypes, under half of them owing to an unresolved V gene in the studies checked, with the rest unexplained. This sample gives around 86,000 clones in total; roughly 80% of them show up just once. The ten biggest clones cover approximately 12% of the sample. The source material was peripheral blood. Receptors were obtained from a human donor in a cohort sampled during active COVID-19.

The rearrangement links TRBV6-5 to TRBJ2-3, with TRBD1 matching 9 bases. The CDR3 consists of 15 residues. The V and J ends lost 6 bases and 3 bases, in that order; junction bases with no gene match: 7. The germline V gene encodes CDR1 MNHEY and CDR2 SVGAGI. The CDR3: CASSIKDRGTDTQYF. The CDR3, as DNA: TGTGCCAGCAGCATCAAGGACAGGGGAACAGATACGCAGTATTTT.

The CDR3 coding sequence is TGTGCCAGCAGTTACTCCGGGACAGGGGAATATGGCTACACCTTC. It yields the protein CASSYSGTGEYGYTF. The chain recombines TRBV6-2 or TRBV6-3 with TRBJ1-2; TRBD1 aligns across 10 bases. Germline-derived CDR1 and CDR2 are MNHEY and SVGEGT. With V trimmed by 0 bases and J by 5 bases, 3 bases remained unmatched. This CDR3 has 15 residues.

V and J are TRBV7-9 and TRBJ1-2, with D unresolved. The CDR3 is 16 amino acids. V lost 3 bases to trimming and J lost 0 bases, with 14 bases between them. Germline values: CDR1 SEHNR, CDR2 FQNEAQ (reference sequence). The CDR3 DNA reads TGTGCCAGCAGCTTCGGCGGATCCGTAGCTAACTATGGCTACACCTTC. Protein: CASSFGGSVANYGYTF.

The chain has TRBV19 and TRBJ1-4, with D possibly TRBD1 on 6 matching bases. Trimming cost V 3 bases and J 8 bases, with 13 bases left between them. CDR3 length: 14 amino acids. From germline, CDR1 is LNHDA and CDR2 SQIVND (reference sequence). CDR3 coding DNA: TGTGCCAGTAGTATCGGGACATTCGGCGAAAAACTGTTTTTT. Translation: CASSIGTFGEKLFF.

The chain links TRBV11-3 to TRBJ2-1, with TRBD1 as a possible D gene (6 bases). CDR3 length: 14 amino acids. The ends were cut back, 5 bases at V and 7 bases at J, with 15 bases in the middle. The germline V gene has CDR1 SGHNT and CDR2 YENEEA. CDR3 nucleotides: TGTGCCAGCAGCCAAGGGGGTTATGAAAATGAGCAGTTCTTC. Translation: CASSQGGYENEQFF.

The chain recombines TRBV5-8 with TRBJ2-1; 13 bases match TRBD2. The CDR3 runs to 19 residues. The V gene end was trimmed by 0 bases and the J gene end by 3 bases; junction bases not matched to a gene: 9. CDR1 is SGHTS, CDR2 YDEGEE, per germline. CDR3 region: CASSLVLAGGSRVYNEQFF. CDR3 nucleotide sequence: TGTGCCAGCAGCTTGGTACTAGCGGGAGGGAGTCGGGTCTACAATGAGCAGTTCTTC.

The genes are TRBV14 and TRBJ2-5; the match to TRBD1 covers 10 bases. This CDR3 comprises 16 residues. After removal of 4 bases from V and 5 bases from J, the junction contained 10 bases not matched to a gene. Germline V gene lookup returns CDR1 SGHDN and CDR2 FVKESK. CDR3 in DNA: TGTGCCAGCAGCCGCAGACAGGGGGCCGGATGGGAGACCCAGTACTTC. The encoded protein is CASSRRQGAGWETQYF. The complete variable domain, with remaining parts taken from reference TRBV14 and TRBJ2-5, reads EAGVTQFPSHSVIEKGQTVTLRCDPISGHDNLYWYRRVMGKEIKFLLHFVKESKQDESGMPNNRFLAERTGGTYSTLKVQPAELEDSGVYFCASSRRQGAGWETQYFGPGTRLLVL.

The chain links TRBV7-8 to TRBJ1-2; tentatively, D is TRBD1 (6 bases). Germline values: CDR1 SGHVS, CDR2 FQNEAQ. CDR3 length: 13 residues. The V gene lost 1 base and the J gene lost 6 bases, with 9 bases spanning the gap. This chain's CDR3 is CASSLGWGHGYTF. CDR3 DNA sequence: TGTGCCAGCAGCTTAGGATGGGGGCATGGCTACACCTTC.